This is a list of T cell receptor beta chains from one sample in a study of cytomegalovirus exposure and HLA in healthy donors. TCRdb's copy holds only in-frame clones and misses some; the assay was immunoSEQ multiplex PCR. The data contain around 150,000 clones, around 59% of them seen just once; the ten biggest clones take up around 2%. Sequencing was carried out using PBMCs. Every receptor here comes from a male donor in good health and CMV-seronegative. CDR3s leave out the opening cysteine and the closing phenylalanine or tryptophan. Fields, in order: J gene, V gene, CDR3 protein.

TRBJ2-3,TRBV11-2,ASSLTQRGGVDTQY
TRBJ1-2,TRBV25-1,ASSSEGLYGYT
TRBJ1-4,TRBV6-6,ASSTREGRELF
TRBJ2-1,TRBV7-9,ASPVLNEQF
TRBJ2-3,TRBV27,ASSSALAGATDTQY
TRBJ2-7,TRBV6-1,ASSGPSRYTRAYEQY
TRBJ1-2,TRBV7-6,ASSITPTGAVGYGYT
TRBJ1-6,TRBV11-2,ASSLPGQVNSPLH
TRBJ1-2,TRBV28,ASSPHRASNYGYT
TRBJ1-1,TRBV7-8,ASSLVGGGTEAF
TRBJ2-6,TRBV5-1,ASSLDRGGSGANVLT
TRBJ1-5,TRBV21-1,ASSKGEGQPQH
TRBJ1-1,TRBV10-1,ASSAVRGTEAF
TRBJ1-1,TRBV5-6,ASSLEVTGVLGTEAF
TRBJ1-5,TRBV6-1,ASSQTGYQPQH
TRBJ1-4,TRBV5-4,ASSLRGQGKLF
TRBJ2-1,TRBV28,ASSSSAAGVYNEQF
TRBJ1-5,TRBV7-7,ASSSGQDQPQH
TRBJ1-2,TRBV5-1,ASRGDGLHYGYP
TRBJ1-2,TRBV11-2,ASSIWTGLSF
TRBJ2-3,TRBV7-2,ASSPGTDTQY
TRBJ2-2,TRBV5-6,ASSSYHTGELF
TRBJ2-1,TRBV7-2,ASSTDINYNEQF
TRBJ1-6,TRBV5-5,ASSFDGEPSYNSPLH
TRBJ1-2,TRBV12-5,ASGLGTGDNYGYT
TRBJ2-1,TRBV6-1,ASSGGSTGHNEQF
TRBJ2-3,TRBV5-1,ASSFGRDRTDTQY
TRBJ1-1,TRBV11-3,ASSLDIFTEAF
TRBJ2-1,TRBV6-1,AARQGALDEQF
TRBJ2-5,TRBV18,ASSPRGQGVETQY
TRBJ1-2,TRBV5-5,ASSLGNVGGYGYT
TRBJ2-7,TRBV7-2,ASSLTSGSYEQY
TRBJ2-5,TRBV5-6,ASSESRQLSIVETQY
TRBJ1-4,TRBV28,ASSLALGGGADEKLF
TRBJ2-3,TRBV5-4,ASSFRVSGGADTDTQY
TRBJ1-5,TRBV5-1,ASSLGSENQPQH
TRBJ2-2,TRBV19,ASSIRGGGGLTNTGELF
TRBJ2-7,TRBV5-1,ASRPGQINPGEQY
TRBJ1-2,TRBV25-1,ASSTRNLDHQLNYGYP
TRBJ2-1,TRBV11-2,ASSSPGQGDEQF
TRBJ2-1,TRBV9,ASSAATSGADNEQF
TRBJ2-2,TRBV5-5,ASSFAAGANTGELF
TRBJ1-6,TRBV18,ASSPAGGKNSPLH
TRBJ2-7,TRBV4-1,ASGLAGGPGYEQY
TRBJ2-1,TRBV6-5,ASRGTGAGNNEQF
TRBJ2-2,TRBV5-4,ASSPQSHPGTGELF
TRBJ1-6,TRBV6-1,ASRRELGSPLH
-,TRBV30,AWSVQGFEQY
TRBJ1-1,TRBV18,ASSPPGQPNTEAF
TRBJ2-7,TRBV19,ASSIKGHSSYEQY
TRBJ2-5,TRBV5-5,ASSFGQGAGETQY
TRBJ1-3,TRBV5-6,ASSPQTGAGNTIY
TRBJ1-6,TRBV28,ARHYRGPRGSPLH
TRBJ2-7,TRBV6-1,ASSVNGLDYEQY
TRBJ1-1,TRBV28,ASSSQTGGTEAF
TRBJ1-2,TRBV27,ASSSLPVFGYT
TRBJ1-2,TRBV7-9,ASSPNRRDLSYGYT
TRBJ1-2,TRBV7-3,ASSLNTGFGYT
TRBJ2-4,TRBV27,ASSANRVAKNIQY